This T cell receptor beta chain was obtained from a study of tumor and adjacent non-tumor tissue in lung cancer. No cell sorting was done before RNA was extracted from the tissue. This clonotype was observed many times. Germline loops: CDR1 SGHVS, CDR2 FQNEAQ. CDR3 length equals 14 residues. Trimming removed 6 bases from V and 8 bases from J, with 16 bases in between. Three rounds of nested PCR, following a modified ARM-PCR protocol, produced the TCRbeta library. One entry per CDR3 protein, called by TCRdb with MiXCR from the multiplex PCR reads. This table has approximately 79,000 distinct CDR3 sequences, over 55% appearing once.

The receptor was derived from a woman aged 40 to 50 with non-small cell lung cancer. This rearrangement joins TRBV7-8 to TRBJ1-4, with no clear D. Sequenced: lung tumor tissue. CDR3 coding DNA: TGTGCCAGCAGTTCAGAGGCGGACGAGGAAAAACTGTTTTTT. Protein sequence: CASSSEADEEKLFF.